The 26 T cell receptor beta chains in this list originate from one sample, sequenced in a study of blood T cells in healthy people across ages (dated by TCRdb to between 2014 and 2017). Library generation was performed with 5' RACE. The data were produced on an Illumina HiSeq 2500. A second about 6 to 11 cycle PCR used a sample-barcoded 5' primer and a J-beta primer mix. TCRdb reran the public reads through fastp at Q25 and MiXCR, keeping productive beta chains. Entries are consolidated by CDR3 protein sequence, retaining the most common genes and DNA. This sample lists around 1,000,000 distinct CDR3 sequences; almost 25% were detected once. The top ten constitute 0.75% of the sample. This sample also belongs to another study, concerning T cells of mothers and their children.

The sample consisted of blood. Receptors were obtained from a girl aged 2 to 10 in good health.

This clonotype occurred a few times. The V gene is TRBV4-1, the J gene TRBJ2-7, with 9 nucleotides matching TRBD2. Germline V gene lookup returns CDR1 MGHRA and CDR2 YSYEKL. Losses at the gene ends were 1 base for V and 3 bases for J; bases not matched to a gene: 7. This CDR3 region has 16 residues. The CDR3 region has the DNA TGCGCCAGCAGCCAAGCTGGACTAGCGCACGGCTACGAGCAGTACTTC. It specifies CASSQAGLAHGYEQYF.

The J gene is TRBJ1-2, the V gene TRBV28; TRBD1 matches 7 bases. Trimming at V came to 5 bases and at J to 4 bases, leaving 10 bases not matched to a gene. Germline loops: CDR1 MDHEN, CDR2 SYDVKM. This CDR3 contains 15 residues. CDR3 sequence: CASSPSGTEVYGYTF. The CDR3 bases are TGTGCCAGCAGTCCCTCCGGGACAGAGGTCTATGGCTACACCTTC.

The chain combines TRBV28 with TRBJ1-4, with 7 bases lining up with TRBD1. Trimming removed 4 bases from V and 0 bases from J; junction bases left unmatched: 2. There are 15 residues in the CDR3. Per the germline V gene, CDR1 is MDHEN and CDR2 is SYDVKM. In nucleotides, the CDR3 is TGTGCCAGCAGTTCGACAGGGACAACTAATGAAAAACTGTTTTTT. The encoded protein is CASSSTGTTNEKLFF. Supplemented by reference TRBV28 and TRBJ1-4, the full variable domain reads DVKVTQSSRYLVKRTGEKVFLECVQDMDHENMFWYRQDPGLGLRLIYFSYDVKMKEKGDIPEGYSVSREKKERFSLILESASTNQTSMYLCASSSTGTTNEKLFFGSGTQLSVL.

CDR3 DNA: TGTGCCAGCTCACCACGGGTGCGGGGGCCTCAAGAGACCCAGTACTTC. Encoded protein: CASSPRVRGPQETQYF. The chain recombines TRBV18 with TRBJ2-5; TRBD2 might be the D (7 bases). The germline gives CDR1 KGHSH, CDR2 LQKENI. The CDR3 contains 16 residues. Trimming took 1 base from V and 2 from J, leaving 14 bases between them.

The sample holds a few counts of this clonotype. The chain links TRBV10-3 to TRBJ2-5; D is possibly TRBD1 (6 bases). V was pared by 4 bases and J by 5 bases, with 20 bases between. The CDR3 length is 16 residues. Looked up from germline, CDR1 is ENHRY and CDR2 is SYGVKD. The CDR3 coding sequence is TGTGCCATCAGTGTTGGCATAGGGGGTGAAGGCGAGACCCAGTACTTC. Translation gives CAISVGIGGEGETQYF.

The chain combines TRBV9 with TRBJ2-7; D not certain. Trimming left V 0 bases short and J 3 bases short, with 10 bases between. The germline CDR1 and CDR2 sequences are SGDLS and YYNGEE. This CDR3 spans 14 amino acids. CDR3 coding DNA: TGTGCCAGCAGCGTAGGTTCGGCCAACTACGAGCAGTACTTC. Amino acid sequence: CASSVGSANYEQYF.

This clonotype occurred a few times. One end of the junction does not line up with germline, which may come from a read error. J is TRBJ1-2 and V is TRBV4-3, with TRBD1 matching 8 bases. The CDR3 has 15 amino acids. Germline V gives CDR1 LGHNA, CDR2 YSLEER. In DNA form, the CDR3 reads TGCGCCAGCAGCCAAAGCGCAGGGGGCGGCTGTGGCCACACCTTC. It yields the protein CASSQSAGGGCGHTF.

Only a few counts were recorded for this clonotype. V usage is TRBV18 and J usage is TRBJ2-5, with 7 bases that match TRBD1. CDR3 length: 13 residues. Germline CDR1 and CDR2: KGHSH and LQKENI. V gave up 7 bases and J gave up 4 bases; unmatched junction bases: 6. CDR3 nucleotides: TGTGCCAGCTACATCCGGGACAGAGAGACCCAGTACTTC. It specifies CASYIRDRETQYF.

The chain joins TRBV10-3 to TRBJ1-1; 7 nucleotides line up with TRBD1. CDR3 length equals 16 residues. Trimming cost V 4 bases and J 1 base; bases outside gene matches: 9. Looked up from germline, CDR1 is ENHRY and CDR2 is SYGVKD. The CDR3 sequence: CAISAGQVGTNTEAFF. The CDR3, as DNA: TGTGCCATCAGTGCAGGACAGGTTGGAACGAACACTGAAGCTTTCTTT.

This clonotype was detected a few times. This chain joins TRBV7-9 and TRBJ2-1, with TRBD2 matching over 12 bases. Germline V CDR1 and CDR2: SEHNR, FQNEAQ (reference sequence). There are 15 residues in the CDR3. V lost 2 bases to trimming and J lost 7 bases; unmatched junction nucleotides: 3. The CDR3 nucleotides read TGTGCCAGCAGCTTATCTAGCGGGGGGGCAAATGAGCAGTTCTTC. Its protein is CASSLSSGGANEQFF.

The CDR3 is CSAREQGQQPQHF. For the CDR3, the DNA is TGCAGTGCTAGAGAACAGGGACAGCAGCCCCAGCATTTT. The chain recombines TRBV20-1 with TRBJ1-5; the match to TRBD1 covers 7 bases. The CDR3 sequence is 13 residues long. J lost 7 bases, V lost 0 bases, and 3 bases had no gene match. From germline, CDR1 is DFQATT and CDR2 SNEGSKA (reference sequence).

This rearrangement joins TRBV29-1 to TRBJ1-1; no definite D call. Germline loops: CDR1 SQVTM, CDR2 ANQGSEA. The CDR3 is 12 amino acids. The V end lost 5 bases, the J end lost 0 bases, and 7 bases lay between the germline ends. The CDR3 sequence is CSVFFLNTEAFF. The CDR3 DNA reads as TGCAGCGTTTTCTTTTTGAACACTGAAGCTTTCTTT.

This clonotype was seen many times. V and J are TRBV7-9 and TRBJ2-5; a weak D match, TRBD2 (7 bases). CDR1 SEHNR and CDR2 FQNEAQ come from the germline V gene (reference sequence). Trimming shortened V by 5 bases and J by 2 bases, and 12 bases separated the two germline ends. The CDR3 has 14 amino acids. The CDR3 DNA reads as TGTGCCAGCAGCCAGGCGGGGGCACAAGAGACCCAGTACTTC. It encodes CASSQAGAQETQYF.

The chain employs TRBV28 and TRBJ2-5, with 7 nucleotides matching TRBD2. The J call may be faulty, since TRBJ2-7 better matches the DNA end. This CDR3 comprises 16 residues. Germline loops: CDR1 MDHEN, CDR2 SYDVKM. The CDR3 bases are TGTGCCAGCAGTTTAACTGGCGGGGAGGGGAACTACGAGCAGTACTTC. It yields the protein CASSLTGGEGNYEQYF.

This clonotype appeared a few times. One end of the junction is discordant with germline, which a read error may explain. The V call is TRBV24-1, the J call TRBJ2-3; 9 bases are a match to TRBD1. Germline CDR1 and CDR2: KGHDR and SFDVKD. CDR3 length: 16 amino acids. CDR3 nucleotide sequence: TGTGCCACCAGGTCTCCGGGACAGGGACACCAAGAGACCCAGTACTTT. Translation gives CATRSPGQGHQETQYF.

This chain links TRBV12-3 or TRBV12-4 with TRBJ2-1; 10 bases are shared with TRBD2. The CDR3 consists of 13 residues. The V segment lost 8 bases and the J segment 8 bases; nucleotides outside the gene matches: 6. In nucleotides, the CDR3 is TGTGCCAGCGATACAGCGGGGGGGCATGAGCAGTTCTTC. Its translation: CASDTAGGHEQFF.

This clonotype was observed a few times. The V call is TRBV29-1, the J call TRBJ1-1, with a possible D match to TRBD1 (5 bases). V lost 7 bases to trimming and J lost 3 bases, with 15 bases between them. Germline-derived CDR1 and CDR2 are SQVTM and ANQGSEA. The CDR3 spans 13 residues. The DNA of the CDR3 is TGCAGCGGGGGGGGAGGCAAATACACTGAAGCTTTCTTT. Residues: CSGGGGKYTEAFF.

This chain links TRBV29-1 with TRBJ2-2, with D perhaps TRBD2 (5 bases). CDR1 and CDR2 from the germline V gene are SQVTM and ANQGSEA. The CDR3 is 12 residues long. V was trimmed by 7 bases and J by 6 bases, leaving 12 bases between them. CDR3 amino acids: CSGVRDPGELFF. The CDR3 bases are TGCAGCGGTGTGAGGGATCCCGGGGAGCTGTTTTTT.

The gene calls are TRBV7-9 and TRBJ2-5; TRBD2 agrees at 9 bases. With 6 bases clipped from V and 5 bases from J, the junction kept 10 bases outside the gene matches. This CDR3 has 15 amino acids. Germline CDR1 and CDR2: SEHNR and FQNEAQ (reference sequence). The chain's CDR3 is CASRLRGGAEETQYF. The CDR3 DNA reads TGTGCCAGCAGGCTCCGCGGGGGGGCAGAGGAGACCCAGTACTTC.

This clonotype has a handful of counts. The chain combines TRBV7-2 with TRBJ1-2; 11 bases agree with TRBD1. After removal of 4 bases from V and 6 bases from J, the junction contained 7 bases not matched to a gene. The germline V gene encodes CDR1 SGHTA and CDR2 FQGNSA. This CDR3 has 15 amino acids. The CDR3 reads CASSSLGQGADGYTF. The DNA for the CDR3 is TGTGCCAGCAGCTCCTTAGGACAGGGGGCTGATGGCTACACCTTC.

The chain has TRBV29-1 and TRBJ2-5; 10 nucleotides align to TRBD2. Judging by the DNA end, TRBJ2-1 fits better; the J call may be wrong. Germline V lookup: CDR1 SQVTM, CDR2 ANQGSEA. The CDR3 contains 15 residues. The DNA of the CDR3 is TGCAGCGTTGAGCTGGCTAGCGGGAGTACGGGTGAGCAGTTCTTC. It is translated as CSVELASGSTGEQFF.

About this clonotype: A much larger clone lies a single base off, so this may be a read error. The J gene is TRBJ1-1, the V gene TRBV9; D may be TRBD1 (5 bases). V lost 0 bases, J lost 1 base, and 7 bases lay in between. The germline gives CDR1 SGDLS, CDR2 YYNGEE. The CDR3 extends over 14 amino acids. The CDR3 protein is CASSVDGGNTEAFF. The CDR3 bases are TGTGCCAGCAGCGTAGATGGGGGGAACACTGAAGCTTTCTTT.

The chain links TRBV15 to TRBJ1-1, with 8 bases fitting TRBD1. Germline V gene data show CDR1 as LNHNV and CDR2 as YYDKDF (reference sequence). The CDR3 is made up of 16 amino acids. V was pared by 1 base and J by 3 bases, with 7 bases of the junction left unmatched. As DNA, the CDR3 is TGTGCCACCAGCAGAGGAGCAGGGGGCAGGGACACTGAAGCTTTCTTT. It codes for CATSRGAGGRDTEAFF.

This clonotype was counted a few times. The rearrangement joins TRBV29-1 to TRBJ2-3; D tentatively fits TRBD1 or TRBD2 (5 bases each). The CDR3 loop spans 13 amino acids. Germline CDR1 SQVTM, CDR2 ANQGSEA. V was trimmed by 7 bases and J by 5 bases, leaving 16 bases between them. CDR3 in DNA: TGCAGCGCAAAGTCTTATGGGGGAGATACGCAGTATTTT. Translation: CSAKSYGGDTQYF.

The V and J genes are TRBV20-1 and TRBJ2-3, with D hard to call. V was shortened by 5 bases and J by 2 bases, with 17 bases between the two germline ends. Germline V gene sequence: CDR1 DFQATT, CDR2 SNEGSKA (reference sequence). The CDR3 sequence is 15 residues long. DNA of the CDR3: TGCAGTGCTGTGAGACTCGATTCCCACACAGATACGCAGTATTTT. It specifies CSAVRLDSHTDTQYF.

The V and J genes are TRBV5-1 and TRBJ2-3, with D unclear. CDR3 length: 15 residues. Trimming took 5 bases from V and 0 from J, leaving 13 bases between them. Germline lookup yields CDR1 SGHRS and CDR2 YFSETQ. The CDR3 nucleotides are TGCGCCAGCAGGACTGGTGTGGGTAGCACAGATACGCAGTATTTT. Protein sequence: CASRTGVGSTDTQYF.